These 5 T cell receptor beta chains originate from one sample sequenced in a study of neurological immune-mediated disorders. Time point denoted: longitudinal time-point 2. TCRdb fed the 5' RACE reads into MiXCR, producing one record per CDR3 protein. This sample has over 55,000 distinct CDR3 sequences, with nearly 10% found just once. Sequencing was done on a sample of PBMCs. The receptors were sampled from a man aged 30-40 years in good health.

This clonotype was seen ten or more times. The CDR3 loop reads CASSLAALGEQYF. The CDR3 bases are TGTGCCAGCAGCTTAGCGGCCCTCGGCGAGCAGTACTTC. V and J are TRBV7-6 and TRBJ2-7; D call uncertain. This CDR3 has 13 residues. Per germline, CDR1 SGHVS and CDR2 FNYEAQ. The V end lost 0 bases, the J end lost 6 bases, and 9 bases lay between the germline ends. The whole variable domain, filled in from reference TRBV7-6 and TRBJ2-7, reads GAGVSQSPRYKVTKRGQDVALRCDPISGHVSLYWYRQALGQGPEFLTYFNYEAQQDKSGLPNDRFSAERPEGSISTLTIQRTEQRDSAMYRCASSLAALGEQYFGPGTRLTVT.

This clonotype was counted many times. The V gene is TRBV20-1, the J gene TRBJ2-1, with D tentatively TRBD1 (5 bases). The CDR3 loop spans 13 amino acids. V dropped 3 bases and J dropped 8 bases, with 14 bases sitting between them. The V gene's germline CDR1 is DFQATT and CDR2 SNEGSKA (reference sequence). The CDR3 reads CSARVNTGYEQFF. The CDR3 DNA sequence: TGCAGTGCTAGGGTTAATACAGGTTATGAGCAGTTCTTC.

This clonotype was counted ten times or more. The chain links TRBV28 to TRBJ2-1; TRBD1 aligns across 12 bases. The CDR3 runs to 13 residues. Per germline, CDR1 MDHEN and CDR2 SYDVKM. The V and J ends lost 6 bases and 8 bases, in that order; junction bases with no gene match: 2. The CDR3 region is CASRGQGADEQFF. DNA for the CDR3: TGTGCCAGCAGGGGACAGGGGGCCGATGAGCAGTTCTTC. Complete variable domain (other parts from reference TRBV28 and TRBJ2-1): DVKVTQSSRYLVKRTGEKVFLECVQDMDHENMFWYRQDPGLGLRLIYFSYDVKMKEKGDIPEGYSVSREKKERFSLILESASTNQTSMYLCASRGQGADEQFFGPGTRLTVL.

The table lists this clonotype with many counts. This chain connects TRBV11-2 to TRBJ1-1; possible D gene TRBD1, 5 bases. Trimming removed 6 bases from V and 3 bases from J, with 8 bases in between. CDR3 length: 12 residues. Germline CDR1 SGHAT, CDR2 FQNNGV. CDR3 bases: TGTGCCAGCAGTCTCAGGGACACTGAAGCTTTCTTT. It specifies CASSLRDTEAFF.

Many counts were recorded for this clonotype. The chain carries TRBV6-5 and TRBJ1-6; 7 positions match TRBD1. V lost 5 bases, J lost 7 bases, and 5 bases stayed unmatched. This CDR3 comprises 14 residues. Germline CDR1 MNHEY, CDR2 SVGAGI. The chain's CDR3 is CASSRGRGNSPLHF. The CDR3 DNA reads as TGTGCCAGCAGTCGAGGCAGGGGGAATTCACCCCTCCACTTT.